The text below deals with one T cell receptor (beta chain). Its antigen is undetermined. These data come from a study of shared clonotypes between healthy human individuals. Regarding the study as a whole: When compared with the clonotypes that were shared by all four sorted-subset donors, the non-shared clonotypes turned out to have lower generation probabilities. When naive CD4 clonotypes were compared across a handful of donors, 4% to 6.5% were shared. Naive subsets usually exceeded memory subsets in estimated richness.

For every subset, genomic DNA was evenly distributed across several immunoSEQ plates. The data were produced by immunoSEQ multiplex PCR, yet TCRdb's version contains in-frame clones alone and is incomplete. Altogether more than 2 million clones are present, roughly 94% being singletons, with the ten largest covering 0.1% to 0.15%. Sample: naive CD4+ T cells sorted from blood. Subset here: CD45RA+ positively selected. The sequence was collected from a man aged 18-30 years in good health.

CDR3 DNA sequence: TGCAGCACGAGTGATAGCACAGATACGCAGTATTTT. It yields the protein CSTSDSTDTQYF. V is TRBV29-1 and J is TRBJ2-3; no definite D call. V was clipped by 8 bases and J by 0 bases, with 9 bases between them. Germline assignment: CDR1 SQVTM and CDR2 ANQGSEA. The CDR3 extends over 12 amino acids.